Given below is one T cell receptor beta chain in context. Its matching antigen is unknown. The sample originates from a study of monozygotic twins with inflammatory bowel disease. Study findings and constraints: The study found lower TCRbeta diversity (inverse Simpson) in IBD patients than in healthy co-twins. Sharing of clonotypes with others was lower in IBD patients than in healthy twins, and this was especially so with disease activity.

TCRdb reanalyzed the 5' RACE reads, giving one entry per CDR3 protein sequence and no DNA. The table gives more than 350,000 distinct CDR3 sequences; the top ten clones make up 2.4% of it. The CDR3 is 14 residues long. The germline V gene encodes CDR1 MNHEY and CDR2 SMNVEV (reference sequence). The chain is built from TRBV27 and TRBJ2-2. Input material: blood. This TCR was sampled from a human donor with ulcerative colitis or Crohn's disease, or a healthy co-twin of an affected twin (not recorded which). CDR3 region: CASSLSTHSGELFF.